This is a list of T cell receptor beta chains from one sample in a study of a mutant IDH1 vaccine in newly diagnosed glioma. Their target antigens are unknown. The repertoire was sequenced with immunoSEQ multiplex PCR; TCRdb's copy has only in-frame clones and lacks some. The table has some 64,000 clones, approximately 80% seen once; the top ten hold 5% to 6.5%. The source material was PBMCs, sampled from a glioma patient whose treatment included an IDH1 peptide vaccine. These receptors were collected from a man in his forties or fifties with glioma. Each CDR3 is given with its conserved first and last residue. A D gene is named only where the DNA matches it firmly. For some rows the clone size is stated as once, few or many, or as a class when expanded; others skip it.

d_call,j_call,clone_size,v_call,cdr3_nt,cdr3_aa
-,TRBJ2-5,-,TRBV7-9,TGTGCCAGCAGCCCCCGTCGTATAGGGCAAGAGACCCAGTACTTC,CASSPRRIGQETQYF
-,TRBJ1-5,-,TRBV19,TGTGCCAGTAGTCACCTTACTCCCCGCGATCAGCCCCAGCATTTT,CASSHLTPRDQPQHF
-,TRBJ1-1,few,TRBV29-1,TGCAGCGTTGAGGGGAACACTGAAGCTTTCTTT,CSVEGNTEAFF
TRBD1,TRBJ1-1,-,TRBV11-2,TGTGCCAGCAGCCTAAGACAGGGCGTCACTGAAGCTTTCTTT,CASSLRQGVTEAFF
-,TRBJ2-7,-,TRBV28,TGTGCCAGCAGCTTTCGGGGATGGGGCGAGACCTACGAGCAGTACTTC,CASSFRGWGETYEQYF
TRBD1,TRBJ1-6,-,TRBV30,TGTGCCTGGAGTGTAACCGGGACAGGGGGCAATTCACCCCTCCACTTT,CAWSVTGTGGNSPLHF
-,TRBJ1-1,-,TRBV27,TGTGCCAGCAGTTTGTCCCCTCCAGGGGCGGGGAACACTGAAGCTTTCTTT,CASSLSPPGAGNTEAFF
-,TRBJ2-7,-,TRBV14,TGTGCCAGCCGAGGGGAAGGCTACGAGCAGTACTTC,CASRGEGYEQYF
-,TRBJ2-7,once,TRBV6-1,TGTGCCAGCAGTGAATCAGCAGGGGCGGCCCCCTACGAGCAGTACTTC,CASSESAGAAPYEQYF
-,TRBJ2-7,-,TRBV19,TGTGCCAGTAGTATGGCGGGCACAAACTCCTACGAGCAGTACTTC,CASSMAGTNSYEQYF
TRBD2,TRBJ2-7,-,TRBV18,TGTGCCAGCTCACCGGGGGGGTCCGGGGACGAGCAGTACTTC,CASSPGGSGDEQYF
TRBD2,TRBJ2-7,-,TRBV6-1,TGTGCCAGCTTTGAAGCTAGCGGGATCTACGAGCAGTACTTC,CASFEASGIYEQYF
TRBD2,TRBJ2-2,-,TRBV4-3,TGCGCCAGCAGCCCTCGTTACGGGGGGTACACCGGGGAGCTGTTTTTT,CASSPRYGGYTGELFF
TRBD1,TRBJ2-4,-,TRBV18,TGTGCCAGCAAGACCGGGACAGCCCCAAACATTCAGTACTTC,CASKTGTAPNIQYF
-,TRBJ1-3,-,TRBV10-3,TGTGCCATCTCGCCCAGTCCCGCAGCAGGAAACACCATATATTTT,CAISPSPAAGNTIYF
TRBD1,TRBJ1-2,-,TRBV18,TGTGCCAGCTCACCAGGGGACAGTTTGCCCTATGGCTACACCTTC,CASSPGDSLPYGYTF
-,TRBJ1-1,-,TRBV5-1,TGCGCCAGCAGCGGTGACAGTTACACTGAAGCTTTCTTT,CASSGDSYTEAFF
-,TRBJ2-7,once,TRBV6-6,TGTGCCAGCAGTTCTGGCACCTACGAGCAGTACTTC,CASSSGTYEQYF
-,TRBJ2-3,-,TRBV11-2,TGTGCCAGCAGCTCGTCAGGAGGGACAGATACGCAGTATTTT,CASSSSGGTDTQYF
-,TRBJ2-3,-,TRBV9,TGTGCCAGCAGGACAGGACTCGGCACAGATACGCAGTATTTT,CASRTGLGTDTQYF
-,TRBJ2-5,-,TRBV15,TGTGCCACCAGCGCAGGGGAAGAGACCCAGTACTTC,CATSAGEETQYF
TRBD2,TRBJ2-2,-,TRBV4-2,TGTGCCAGCAGCCAAGATCGCGGGAGGGCCGTCGGGGAGCTGTTTTTT,CASSQDRGRAVGELFF
TRBD1,TRBJ1-4,medium-sized,TRBV5-1,TGCGCCAGCAGCTTGGGACAGGGGATAGGAAAACTGTTTTTT,CASSLGQGIGKLFF
-,TRBJ1-1,few,TRBV7-9,TGTGCCAGCAGCTCGCTGGACTGGGAGAACACTGAAGCTTTCTTT,CASSSLDWENTEAFF
-,TRBJ2-7,-,TRBV30,TGTGCCTGGGAGTACTCAGGGTGGGTAAGCTCCTACGAGCAGCACTTC,CAWEYSGWVSSYEQHF
-,TRBJ2-1,-,TRBV10-3,TGTGCCATCAGTGATCCCGGGAGTAGATGGTTCTTC,CAISDPGSRWFF
-,TRBJ2-7,-,TRBV6-1,TGTGCGGGTCGGGACTCCTTTGTTGGCGAGCAGTACTTC,CAGRDSFVGEQYF
-,TRBJ1-2,-,TRBV21-1,TGTGCCAGCAGCAAGGAGAGCTATGGCTACACCTTC,CASSKESYGYTF
TRBD1,TRBJ1-2,-,TRBV30,TGTGCCTGGAGCGGAGGACAGGACAGGGGATGGGGCTATGGCTACACCTTC,CAWSGGQDRGWGYGYTF
TRBD2,TRBJ2-7,-,TRBV6-5,TGTGCCAGCAGATCCTCGCGGGAGGGTCCCTACGAGCAGTACTTC,CASRSSREGPYEQYF
-,TRBJ2-5,-,TRBV5-1,TGCGCCAGCAGCTTGTCCAGGGGACAAGAGACCCAGTACTTC,CASSLSRGQETQYF
TRBD1,TRBJ2-2,-,TRBV5-1,TGCGCCAGCAACGGACAGGGGTTCACCGGGGAGCTGTTTTTT,CASNGQGFTGELFF
-,TRBJ1-5,-,TRBV18,TGTGCCAGCTCACAAGAAGGGGTTTATCAGCCCCAGCATTTT,CASSQEGVYQPQHF
TRBD1,TRBJ1-5,-,TRBV29-1,TGCAGCGTTGTCTACCCAGGGGGTGGCAATCAGCCCCAGCATTTT,CSVVYPGGGNQPQHF
-,TRBJ2-3,-,TRBV5-4,TGTGCCAGCAGCTTGGCTCTGGGGACCACAGATACGCAGTATTTT,CASSLALGTTDTQYF
TRBD1,TRBJ2-5,-,TRBV29-1,TGCAGCGCCCGACAGGGGGTTGAAGCCCAGTACTTC,CSARQGVEAQYF
-,TRBJ1-1,few,TRBV27,TGTGCCAGCAGTTCGGGTGGGAACACTGAAGCTTTCTTT,CASSSGGNTEAFF
-,TRBJ1-1,-,TRBV14,TGTGCCAGCACCTTTTCCAGGGAGAGTCGAGCTTTCTTT,CASTFSRESRAFF
-,TRBJ2-7,-,TRBV29-1,TGCAGCGTCACCGGACCACACCCCGAGCAGTACTTC,CSVTGPHPEQYF
-,TRBJ1-6,-,TRBV11-1,TGTGCCAGCAGCGGTCAGGAAAATTCACCCCTCCACTTT,CASSGQENSPLHF
TRBD1,TRBJ1-2,-,TRBV30,TGTGCCTGGAGGGGGGACAGGGGAATCTATGGCTACACCTTC,CAWRGDRGIYGYTF
-,TRBJ1-3,once,TRBV19,TGTGCCAGTAGTGACGGAGGAAACACCATATATTTT,CASSDGGNTIYF
-,TRBJ2-5,-,TRBV9,TGTGCCAGCAGCTCGGGAGATAACGGGGGGCTGGAGACCCAGTACTTC,CASSSGDNGGLETQYF
-,TRBJ1-3,-,TRBV4-1,TGCGCCAGCAGCCAAGAATGGTCTCTGGAAAACACCATATATTTT,CASSQEWSLENTIYF
TRBD2,TRBJ2-1,few,TRBV5-1,TGCGCCAGCAGCCACCCTAGCGGGAGCGAGCGTGAGCAGTTCTTC,CASSHPSGSEREQFF
-,TRBJ2-7,-,TRBV28,TGTGCCAGCCGACTTAGCGACTACGAGCAGTACTTC,CASRLSDYEQYF
-,TRBJ1-2,-,TRBV4-1,TGCGCCAGCAGCCAAGCAGGGATGTATAACTATGGCTACACCTTC,CASSQAGMYNYGYTF
-,TRBJ1-3,-,TRBV7-2,TGTGCCAGCAGCCGCACGGGTGTCTCTGGAAACACCATATATTTT,CASSRTGVSGNTIYF
TRBD1,TRBJ1-5,once,TRBV5-5,TGTGCCAGCAGCACAGGGACAGGGTCGCAGCCCCAGCATTTT,CASSTGTGSQPQHF
-,TRBJ2-7,-,TRBV9,TGTGCCAGCAGCGCGGCCCCCAGCGGCGCCTCCTACGAGCAGTACTTC,CASSAAPSGASYEQYF
-,TRBJ1-1,-,TRBV30,TGTGCCTGGAGTGTTGGCAGTTTGAACACTGAAGCTTTCTTT,CAWSVGSLNTEAFF
-,TRBJ2-1,-,TRBV7-9,TGTGCCAGCAGCTTGTATGATGAGCAGTTCTTC,CASSLYDEQFF
TRBD2,TRBJ2-1,-,TRBV7-9,TGTGCCAGCAGCTCCGGACTAGCCAATGAGCAGTTCTTC,CASSSGLANEQFF
TRBD1,TRBJ2-1,-,TRBV7-9,TGTGCCAGCCGGGACAGGGCTATCGATGAGCAGTTCTTC,CASRDRAIDEQFF
TRBD2,TRBJ2-3,-,TRBV4-3,TGCGCCAGCAGCCAAGAGGCTGTAGCGGGGGCCTCAGATACGCAGTATTTT,CASSQEAVAGASDTQYF
TRBD2,TRBJ2-1,-,TRBV2,TGTGCCAGCAGTGGAGGGGGGACTAGATCTCCCCAGTTCTTC,CASSGGGTRSPQFF
TRBD1,TRBJ2-3,-,TRBV6-1,TGTGCCAGCAGTGAGCGACAGGGGAGGGATACGCAGTATTTT,CASSERQGRDTQYF
TRBD1,TRBJ1-2,-,TRBV18,TGTGCCAGCTCACCCCCTGCCGGGGACAGCTATGGCTACACCTTC,CASSPPAGDSYGYTF
-,TRBJ2-1,-,TRBV25-1,TGTGCCAGCAGTGAATGGGGGAGTGGAAATGAGCAGTTCTTC,CASSEWGSGNEQFF